This entry features one T cell receptor beta chain sequence. Antigen specificity is unknown. The data were obtained in a study of shared clonotypes between healthy human individuals. Study-level points and caveats: Incomplete sequencing of sorted subsets was indicated by rarefaction despite large depth. Some naive CD4 clonotypes, 4.5% to 5.5%, turned up in common across several donors.

Each subset's genomic DNA was split evenly across several immunoSEQ plates. In the study's own analysis: Junction-only immunoSEQ sequences carried no quality scores, so filtering differed. The data were produced by immunoSEQ multiplex PCR, yet TCRdb's version contains in-frame clones alone and is incomplete. V and J calls and clone size are given by that table; D and trimming were obtained from the DNA. The sample carries more than 550,000 clones, about 91% recorded once. The germline CDR1 and CDR2 sequences are SQVTM and ANQGSEA. J gave up 1 base and V 4 bases, and 17 bases lay outside the gene matches. The CDR3 is made up of 18 amino acids. Naivety among CD8 cells was defined by CD45RO negativity and positive CCR7 selection, thereby excluding terminally differentiated effector memory CD45RA+ cells.

This receptor was obtained from a man aged 30-40 years in good health. Sequenced sample: naive CD8+ T cells sorted from blood. The V and J genes are TRBV29-1 and TRBJ2-7; 9 bases map to TRBD1. The DNA for the CDR3 is TGCAGCGTTGGGGGCGATCGGGGACAGGGATTTTTTTCCTACGAGCAGTACTTC. Translating gives CSVGGDRGQGFFSYEQYF.